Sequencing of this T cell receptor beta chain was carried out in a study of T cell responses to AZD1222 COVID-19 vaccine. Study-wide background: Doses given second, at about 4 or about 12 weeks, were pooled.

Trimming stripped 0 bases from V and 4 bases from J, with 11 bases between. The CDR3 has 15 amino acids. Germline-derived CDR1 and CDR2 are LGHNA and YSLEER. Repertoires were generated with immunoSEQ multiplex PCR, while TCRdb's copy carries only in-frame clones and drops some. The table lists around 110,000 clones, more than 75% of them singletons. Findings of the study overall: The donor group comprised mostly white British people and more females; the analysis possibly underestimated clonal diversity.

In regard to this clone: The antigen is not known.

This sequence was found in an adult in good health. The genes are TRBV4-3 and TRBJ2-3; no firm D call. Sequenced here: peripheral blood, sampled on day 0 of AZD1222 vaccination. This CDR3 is CASSQDHLVPDTQYF. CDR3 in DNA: TGCGCCAGCAGCCAAGATCACCTAGTCCCAGATACGCAGTATTTT.